This T cell receptor beta chain came from a study of T cells in Graves' hyperthyroidism and ophthalmopathy. Whole-study results and caveats: A model built on 13 V-J features separated ophthalmopathy from stable hyperthyroidism. Also found in blood were most expanded thyroid clonotypes above 0.001.

This clonotype was detected ten times or more. The antigen remains unidentified. Amplification yielded TCR beta CDR3 regions, with RNA transcripts as the source. HTBI primers were used for first-round RT-PCR of the TCR CDR3. TCRdb reprocessed the multiplex PCR reads via MiXCR and lists one record per CDR3 protein. The sample consists of 350,000 to 400,000 distinct CDR3 sequences, 14% of them appearing once. This CDR3 spans 15 amino acids. The ends lost 5 bases at V and 4 bases at J; junction bases unmatched: 5. Germline assignment: CDR1 DFQATT and CDR2 SNEGSKA (reference sequence). Graves' hyperthyroidism is called stable when ophthalmopathy does not progress within 18 months. In making diagnoses, clinical symptoms, serum thyroxine and TRAb, thyroid ultrasound and orbital computed tomography were all used.

This clonotype was obtained from a woman aged 60-75 years with Graves' hyperthyroidism. This rearrangement joins TRBV20-1 to TRBJ2-3, with 14 bases lining up with TRBD2. Sequencing used blood. Here the CDR3 reads CSAQGLAGVADTQYF. For the CDR3, the DNA is TGCAGTGCTCAGGGACTAGCGGGAGTAGCAGATACGCAGTATTTT.